This T cell receptor beta chain emerged from a study of T cell responses to AZD1222 COVID-19 vaccine. Germline-derived CDR1 and CDR2 are LGHDT and YNNKEL (reference sequence). The CDR3 contains 16 residues. V was pared by 0 bases and J by 0 bases, with 10 bases between. General observations from the study: Sampling captured repertoires only after the peak T cell response. A rise in Spike-specific TCR breadth and depth followed two AZD1222 doses. Nearly half of spike-specific TCRs reportedly go after variant regions that carry no mutations.

Assay used: immunoSEQ multiplex PCR; TCRdb lists only in-frame clones, some missing. This table holds 80,000 or so clones, 70% to 90% found once. As concerns this clone: The antigen is unknown.

The V call is TRBV3-1 (or the pseudogene TRBV3-2), the J call TRBJ2-3; D ambiguous. The clonotype was recovered from an adult in good health. Sequenced here: peripheral blood, sampled on day 0 of AZD1222 vaccination. As DNA, the CDR3 is TGTGCCAGCAGCCAAGAAACAACTATTAGCACAGATACGCAGTATTTT. This encodes CASSQETTISTDTQYF.